Described below is a single TCR beta chain sequence and its context. This clone's antigen is unknown. Base quality data are lacking; no much larger clone is found one base away. This sample was included in a study of T cells in Graves' hyperthyroidism and ophthalmopathy (dated by TCRdb to about 2019). Notes on the research overall: To identify distinguishing TCR V-J signatures, a discovery cohort of around 100 patients was used, comprising 43 with Graves' ophthalmopathy and approximately 58 with stable Graves' hyperthyroidism. Prospective prediction of ophthalmopathy was tested in an independent validation cohort consisting of fewer than 20 hyperthyroidism patients and around 16 patients who later progressed to ophthalmopathy. The 80 to 100 discovery patients were randomly divided into training and test sets at a 7:3 ratio. In addition, the study compared T-cell repertoires in thyroid tissue and in blood from 6 or 7 Graves' hyperthyroidism patients. After sampling, hyperthyroidism patients received methimazole starting at 30 mg daily, and ophthalmopathy patients received high-dose intravenous methylprednisolone. According to the paper, TCR Vbeta CDR3 sequencing was carried out on over 130 peripheral blood samples, which came from 40 to 45 ophthalmopathy, around 75 hyperthyroidism and roughly 17 progressor patients. Summary of the overall study and its limitations: A model built on a 13 V-J signature distinguished ophthalmopathy from stable hyperthyroidism, reaching roughly 88% sensitivity and around 81% specificity in cross-validation and 80%/75% in testing. No statistical method was used to fix the sample size in advance, and group allocation was not hidden from the investigators. In validation, the model predicted progression to ophthalmopathy with 55% to 71% sensitivity and about 72% specificity, a median of 6.5 months before onset. Most expanded thyroid clonotypes (frequency above 0.001) were also detected in blood, suggesting blood repertoires may reflect thyroid immune responses.

Amplification of TCR beta CDR3 regions was carried out from RNA transcripts. A first-round RT-PCR of the TCR CDR3 used the HTBI primer set with the Qiagen OneStep RT-PCR kit. Libraries were constructed in a second round of multiplex PCR, after which size selection and purification were carried out. Libraries were sequenced paired-end with 100 bp reads on an Illumina HiSeq2000. The authors processed their data as follows. SOAPnuke was used to process the raw data, throwing out any read that contained adapters or uncalled bases, had a mean Phred below 15, or lacked an exact constant-primer or identifier match. High-quality paired reads were merged using COPE v1.2.5, and each unique nucleotide sequence was defined as a clonotype. Clonotypes were aligned to IMGT TRBV, TRBD and TRBJ reference segments using MiTCR v1.1. The analysis included only V-J combinations with a frequency above 0.0001, which together covered 99% to 99.2% of the repertoires. The TCS score was defined as the ratio of F50 (clonal expansion) to E x V (chaos), calculated using BLOSUM62-based TCRdist between CDR3 peptides within each V-J. Welch's t-statistics and random forest reduced approximately 520 V-J features to about 12, which were used in a naive Bayes classifier (R e1071). TCRdb took the public reads, trimmed them with fastp at Q25, ran MiXCR for clone calling and kept in-frame beta chains. Under each unique CDR3 protein, matching rows form one entry showing the most common genes and DNA. In this record, the V and J calls reflect TCRdb's handling and not the investigators' own analysis. A total of a few hundred thousand distinct CDR3 sequences appear in this sample, 46% of them only once. About 8.2% of the sample goes to the ten largest clones.

Spanning cysteine to phenylalanine, the CDR3 consists of 14 amino acids. The DNA shown is the 42-base CDR3, in frame from base 1. Via the germline V gene (reference sequence), CDR1 is SGHNT and CDR2 YYREEE. V is shortened by 4 bases, J by 5 bases, and the region joining them spans 15 bases. A patient counted as having stable Graves' hyperthyroidism if no progression to ophthalmopathy occurred over 18 months of follow-up. Hyperthyroidism patients were newly diagnosed, had a disease duration of under 2 months, and were aged 18 to 65 years. Exclusion was applied to patients with uncontrolled infections, other autoimmune diseases, pregnancy or lactation. Clinical symptoms, serum thyroxine and TRAb, thyroid ultrasound, and orbital computed tomography formed the basis for the diagnoses. Trizol reagent was used to extract total RNA, and RNA quality was then checked on an Agilent 2100 Bioanalyzer.

The chain couples TRBV5-4 to TRBJ2-5, and perhaps TRBD2 as D gene, on 6 matching bases. This clonotype was obtained from a young woman with Graves' hyperthyroidism. Donor details come from another sample of the same person, matched by shared clones. The sequenced material came from peripheral blood or thyroid tissue (not recorded which). The nucleotide sequence reads as follows: TGTGCCAGCAGCAGACCGGGAGAGGGTGAGACCCAGTACTTC. It specifies CASSRPGEGETQYF.